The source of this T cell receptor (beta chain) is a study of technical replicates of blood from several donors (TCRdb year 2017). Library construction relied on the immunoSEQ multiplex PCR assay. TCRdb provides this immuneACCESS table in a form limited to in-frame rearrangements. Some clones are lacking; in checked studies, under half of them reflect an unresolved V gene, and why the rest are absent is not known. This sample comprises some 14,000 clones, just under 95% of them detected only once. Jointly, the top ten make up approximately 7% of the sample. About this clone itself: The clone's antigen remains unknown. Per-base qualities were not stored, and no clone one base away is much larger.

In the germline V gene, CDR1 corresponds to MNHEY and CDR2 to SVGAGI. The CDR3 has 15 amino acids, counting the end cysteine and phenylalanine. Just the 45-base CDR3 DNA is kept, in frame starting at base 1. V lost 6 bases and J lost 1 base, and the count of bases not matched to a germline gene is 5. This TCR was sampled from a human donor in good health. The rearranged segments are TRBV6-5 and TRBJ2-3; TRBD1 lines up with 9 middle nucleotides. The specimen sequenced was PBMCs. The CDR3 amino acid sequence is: CASREDRGGTDTQYF. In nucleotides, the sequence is TGTGCCAGCAGAGAGGACAGGGGAGGCACAGATACGCAGTATTTT.